These 18 T cell receptor beta chains were sequenced from one sample in a study of human T cells and chemical hapten exposure. The time point was: healthy volunteer bleed at 2 weeks. Total RNA was isolated from unfractionated whole blood. A single record per CDR3 protein comes from TCRdb applying MiXCR to the RACE reads. The data hold tens of thousands of distinct CDR3 sequences, with 7% to 8.5% observed a single time. Specimen: whole blood. Every receptor here comes from a human donor in good health. Some clones in this sample may be carry-over from other donors' samples.

The chain combines TRBV28 with TRBJ1-3; TRBD1 might be the D (6 bases). The V gene's germline CDR1 is MDHEN and CDR2 SYDVKM. Deletions cut 3 bases from V and 2 bases from J, with 14 bases between. The CDR3 spans 16 residues. The CDR3 sequence is CASSFPGQSTGNTIYF. The CDR3, as DNA: TGTGCCAGCAGTTTTCCCGGACAGAGTACTGGAAACACCATATATTTT.

This clonotype was seen repeatedly, ten times or more. V gene TRBV18 combines with J gene TRBJ1-5; TRBD1 matches 7 bases. Germline CDR1 reads KGHSH; CDR2 reads LQKENI. The ends lost 4 bases at V and 4 bases at J; junction bases unmatched: 13. The CDR3 sequence is 17 residues long. The DNA for the CDR3 is TGTGCCAGCTCACTAAGACAGGGAGAAGGGTATAATCAGCCCCAGCATTTT. This encodes CASSLRQGEGYNQPQHF.

This clonotype showed up many times. The chain couples TRBV12-3 or TRBV12-4 to TRBJ2-7; TRBD2 aligns across 10 bases. The CDR3 covers 16 residues. The ends lost 3 bases at V and 3 bases at J; junction bases unmatched: 8. The CDR3 protein is CASSFATSGSFYEQYF. The CDR3 bases are TGTGCCAGCAGTTTCGCGACTAGCGGGTCGTTCTACGAGCAGTACTTC.

This clonotype was counted many times. The V and J genes are TRBV25-1 and TRBJ2-7; TRBD2 might be the D (6 bases). This CDR3 is built from 15 residues. Germline CDR1 is MGHDK and CDR2 is SYGVNS. The ends were cut back, 5 bases at V and 3 bases at J, with 17 bases in the middle. The CDR3, as DNA: TGTGCCAGCAGTCCTGGGACGGGAGACCTCTACGAGCAGTACTTC. Its protein product is CASSPGTGDLYEQYF.

In this sample, this clonotype turned up many times. This CDR3 is missing its conserved last phenylalanine or tryptophan, likely due to a read error. The chain links TRBV29-1 to TRBJ2-3, with a possible D match to TRBD2 (5 bases). This CDR3 has 12 residues. Germline CDR1 is SQVTM and CDR2 is ANQGSEA. Trimming cost V 3 bases and J 3 bases, with 7 bases left between them. The CDR3 DNA sequence: TGCAGCGTTGAGGGGAGTACAGATACGCAGTATCTT. The encoded protein is CSVEGSTDTQYL.

This clonotype has ten or more counts. The J gene is TRBJ1-1, the V gene TRBV12-3 or TRBV12-4; the D is unclear. V was pared by 4 bases and J by 1 base, with 10 bases between. The CDR3 runs to 14 residues. CDR3 sequence: CASSSQSGNTEAFF. For the CDR3, the DNA is TGTGCCAGCAGTTCCCAATCCGGGAACACTGAAGCTTTCTTT.

The sample holds one count of this clonotype. The junction does not match germline at one end; this may be a read error. The chain couples TRBV12-3 or TRBV12-4 to TRBJ2-3; D is undetermined. The CDR3 is 11 residues long. CDR3 coding DNA: TGTGCCATCCTCACCTCGGATACGCGGTATTTT. It yields the protein CAILTSDTRYF.

This clonotype turned up a few times. The V call is TRBV5-5, the J call TRBJ2-7; D might be TRBD2 (6 bases). The germline gives CDR1 SGHKS, CDR2 YYEKEE (reference sequence). Trimming shortened V by 1 base and J by 3 bases, and 8 bases separated the two germline ends. The CDR3 extends over 13 amino acids. CDR3 residues: CASSLNGGYEQYF. CDR3 nucleotide sequence: TGTGCCAGCAGCTTGAACGGGGGCTACGAGCAGTACTTC.

This chain connects TRBV2 to TRBJ1-1; D is uncertain. V was pared by 3 bases and J by 4 bases, with 6 bases between. The CDR3 runs 12 residues. Germline V gene sequence: CDR1 SNHLY, CDR2 FYNNEI. Written as DNA, the CDR3 is TGTGCCAGCAGTGAGGGATGCACTGAAGCTTTCTTT. Its translation is CASSEGCTEAFF.

A few counts support this clonotype. This rearrangement joins TRBV6-1 to TRBJ1-2, with D hard to call. The CDR3 covers 12 residues. Trimming pared 4 bases from V and 8 bases from J, leaving 11 bases between. Germline CDR1 and CDR2: MNHNS and SASEGT. CDR3: CASSVAYKGYTF. The CDR3 DNA is TGTGCCAGCAGTGTCGCCTACAAGGGCTACACCTTC.

The V call is TRBV5-1, the J call TRBJ2-3; TRBD1 is a possible D gene (6 bases). The CDR3 has 16 amino acids. Germline-derived CDR1 and CDR2 are SGHRS and YFSETQ. Trimming cost V 2 bases and J 6 bases, with 19 bases left between them. CDR3 nucleotide sequence: TGCGCCAGCAGCTTATCAGGACAGCGCCTTGCGGATACGCAGTATTTT. Its translation: CASSLSGQRLADTQYF.

The genes are TRBV6-5 and TRBJ2-7; TRBD1 might be the D (8 bases). The CDR3 runs 16 residues. Trimming stripped 2 bases from V and 2 bases from J, with 16 bases between. CDR1 and CDR2 (germline): MNHEY, SVGAGI. CDR3 DNA sequence: TGTGCCAGCAGTTACGCAAAACAGGGGGGGGCCTACGAGCAGTACTTC. Translated, it gives CASSYAKQGGAYEQYF.

This clonotype appeared a few times. This sequence joins TRBV20-1 and TRBJ1-1, with 10 nucleotides matching TRBD1. Germline trimming cut 6 bases from V and 6 bases from J; bases unmatched to any gene: 19. Germline V gene lookup returns CDR1 DFQATT and CDR2 SNEGSKA (reference sequence). The CDR3 totals 17 residues. CDR3 loop: CSASRYQLRDRGPEAFF. In nucleotides, the CDR3 is TGCAGTGCGAGCCGATACCAACTCCGGGACAGGGGACCTGAAGCTTTCTTT.

At least ten counts were recorded for this clonotype. The chain couples TRBV27 to TRBJ2-1; 12 bases are shared with TRBD2. Germline CDR1 and CDR2: MNHEY and SMNVEV (reference sequence). This CDR3 spans 14 amino acids. V lost 7 bases to trimming and J lost 6 bases; unmatched junction nucleotides: 4. The CDR3 DNA follows: TGTGCCAGCATAAGACTAGCGGGAGTCAATGAGCAGTTCTTC. Translation: CASIRLAGVNEQFF.

This clonotype occurred a few times. V gene TRBV12-3 or TRBV12-4 combines with J gene TRBJ1-5; D uncertain. V dropped 3 bases and J dropped 3 bases, with 12 bases sitting between them. The CDR3 runs to 15 residues. CDR3 residues: CASSFGSVVNQPQHF. The DNA for the CDR3 is TGTGCCAGCAGTTTTGGCTCGGTAGTCAATCAGCCCCAGCATTTT.

This clonotype was counted many times. The chain uses TRBV6-6 and TRBJ2-1; 7 nucleotides match TRBD2. J gave up 6 bases and V 0 bases, and 14 bases lay outside the gene matches. The CDR3 has 18 residues. Per the germline V gene, CDR1 is MNHNY and CDR2 is SVGAGI (reference sequence). The CDR3 DNA sequence: TGTGCCAGCAGTTACTCGCGGGCCTCTAGCGGCTATTTCAATGAGCAGTTCTTC. Translated, it gives CASSYSRASSGYFNEQFF.

This clonotype was counted only a few times. The chain employs TRBV4-2 and TRBJ1-5; no firm D call. The CDR3 contains 16 residues. V was cut by 1 base and J by 0 bases, with 10 bases left in between. Looked up from germline, CDR1 is LGHNA and CDR2 is YNFKEQ. The CDR3 DNA sequence: TGTGCCAGCAGCCAAGGTGCAGACTATAGCAATCAGCCCCAGCATTTT. It codes for CASSQGADYSNQPQHF.

This clonotype was observed at least ten times. The chain employs TRBV29-1 and TRBJ2-7, with 11 bases matching TRBD2. V lost 8 bases and J lost 0; bases outside the gene matches: 3. Germline CDR1 SQVTM, CDR2 ANQGSEA. This CDR3 has 13 residues. The chain's CDR3 is CSILAGGSYEQYF. The DNA for the CDR3 is TGCAGCATTCTAGCGGGAGGCTCCTACGAGCAGTACTTC.